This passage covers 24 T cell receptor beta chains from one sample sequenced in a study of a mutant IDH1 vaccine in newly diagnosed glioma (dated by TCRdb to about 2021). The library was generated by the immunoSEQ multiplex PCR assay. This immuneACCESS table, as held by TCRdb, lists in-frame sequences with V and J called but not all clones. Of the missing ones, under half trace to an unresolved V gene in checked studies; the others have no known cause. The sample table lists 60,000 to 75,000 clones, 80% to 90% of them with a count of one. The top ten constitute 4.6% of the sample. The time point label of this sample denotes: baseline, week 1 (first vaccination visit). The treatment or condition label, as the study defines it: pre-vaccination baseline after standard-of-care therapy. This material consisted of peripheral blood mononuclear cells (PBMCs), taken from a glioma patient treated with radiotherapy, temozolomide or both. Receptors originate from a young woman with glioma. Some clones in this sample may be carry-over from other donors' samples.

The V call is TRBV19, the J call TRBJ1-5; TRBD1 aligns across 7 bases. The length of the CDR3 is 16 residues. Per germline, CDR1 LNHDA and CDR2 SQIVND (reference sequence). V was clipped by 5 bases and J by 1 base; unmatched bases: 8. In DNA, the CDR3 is TGTGCCAGTAGTCCGCGGACAGGTCCCAGCAATCAGCCCCAGCATTTT. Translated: CASSPRTGPSNQPQHF.

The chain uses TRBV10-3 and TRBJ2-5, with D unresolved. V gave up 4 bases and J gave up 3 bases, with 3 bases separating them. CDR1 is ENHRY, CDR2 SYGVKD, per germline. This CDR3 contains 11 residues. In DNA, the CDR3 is TGTGCCATCAGTGCAGAAGAGACCCAGTACTTC. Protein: CAISAEETQYF.

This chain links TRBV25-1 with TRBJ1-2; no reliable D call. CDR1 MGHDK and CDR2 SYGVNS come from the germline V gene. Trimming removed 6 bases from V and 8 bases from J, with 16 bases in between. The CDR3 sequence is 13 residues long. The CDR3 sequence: CASSPFGSSGYTF. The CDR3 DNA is TGTGCCAGCAGCCCGTTCGGGAGCTCCGGCTACACCTTC.

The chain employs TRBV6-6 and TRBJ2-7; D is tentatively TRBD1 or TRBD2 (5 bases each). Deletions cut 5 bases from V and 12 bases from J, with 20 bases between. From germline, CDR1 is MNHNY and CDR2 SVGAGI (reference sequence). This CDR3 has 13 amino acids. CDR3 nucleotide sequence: TGTGCCAGCAGTACGACTCGGGACGGCTACCTGTACTTC. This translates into CASSTTRDGYLYF.

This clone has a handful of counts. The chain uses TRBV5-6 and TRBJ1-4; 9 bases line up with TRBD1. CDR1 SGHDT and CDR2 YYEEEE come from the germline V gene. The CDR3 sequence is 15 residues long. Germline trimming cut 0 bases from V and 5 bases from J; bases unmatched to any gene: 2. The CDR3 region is CASSLEGQGNEKLFF. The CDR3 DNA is TGTGCCAGCAGCTTGGAGGGACAGGGAAATGAAAAACTGTTTTTT.

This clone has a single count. The DNA for the CDR3 is TGTGCCACAGTCGGACTAGTTAGCGCCGGGGAGCTGTTTTTT. Translated, it gives CATVGLVSAGELFF. J is TRBJ2-2 and V is TRBV10-3, with 7 bases lining up with TRBD2. The CDR3 contains 14 residues. The V and J ends lost 10 bases and 6 bases, in that order; junction bases with no gene match: 11. The germline V gene encodes CDR1 ENHRY and CDR2 SYGVKD.

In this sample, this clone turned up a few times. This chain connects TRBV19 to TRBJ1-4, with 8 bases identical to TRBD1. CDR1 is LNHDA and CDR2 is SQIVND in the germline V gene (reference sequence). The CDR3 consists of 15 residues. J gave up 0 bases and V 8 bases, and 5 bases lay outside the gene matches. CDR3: CASHKTGATNEKLFF. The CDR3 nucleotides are TGTGCCAGTCACAAGACAGGGGCAACTAATGAAAAACTGTTTTTT.

The CDR3 sequence is CASSVRQGHTIYF. In DNA form, the CDR3 reads TGTGCCAGCAGTGTCCGACAGGGACACACCATATATTTT. The J gene is TRBJ1-3, the V gene TRBV6-5; the match to TRBD1 covers 7 bases. CDR3 size: 13 residues. Trimming removed 5 bases from V and 8 bases from J; junction bases left unmatched: 6. Looked up from germline, CDR1 is MNHEY and CDR2 is SVGAGI.

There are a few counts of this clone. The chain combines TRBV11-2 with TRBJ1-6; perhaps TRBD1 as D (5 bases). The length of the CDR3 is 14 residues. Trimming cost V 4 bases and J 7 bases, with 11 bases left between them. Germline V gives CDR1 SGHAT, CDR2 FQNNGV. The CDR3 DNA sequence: TGTGCCAGCAGCTCCGCAGGGTGGAATTCACCCCTCCACTTT. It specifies CASSSAGWNSPLHF.

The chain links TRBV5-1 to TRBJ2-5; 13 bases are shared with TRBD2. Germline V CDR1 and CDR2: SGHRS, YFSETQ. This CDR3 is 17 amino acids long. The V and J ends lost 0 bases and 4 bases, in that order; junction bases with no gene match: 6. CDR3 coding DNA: TGCGCCAGCAGCTTGGAGGGACTAGCGGGGACGGGAGAGACCCAGTACTTC. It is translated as CASSLEGLAGTGETQYF. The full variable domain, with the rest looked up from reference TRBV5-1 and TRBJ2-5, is KAGVTQTPRYLIKTRGQQVTLSCSPISGHRSVSWYQQTPGQGLQFLFEYFSETQRNKGNFPGRFSGRQFSNSRSEMNVSTLELGDSALYLCASSLEGLAGTGETQYFGPGTRLLVL.

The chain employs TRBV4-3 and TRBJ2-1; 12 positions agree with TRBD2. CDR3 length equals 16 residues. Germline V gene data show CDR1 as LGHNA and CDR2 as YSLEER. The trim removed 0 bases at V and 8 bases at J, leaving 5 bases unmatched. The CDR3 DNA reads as TGCGCCAGCAGCCAAGATCTAGCGGGGGGGATCGATGAGCAGTTCTTC. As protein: CASSQDLAGGIDEQFF.

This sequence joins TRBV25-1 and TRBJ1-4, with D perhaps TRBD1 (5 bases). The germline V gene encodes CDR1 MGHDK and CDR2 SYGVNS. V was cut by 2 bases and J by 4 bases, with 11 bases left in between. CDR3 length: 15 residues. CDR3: CASSETQAVNEKLFF. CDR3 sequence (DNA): TGTGCCAGCAGTGAAACACAGGCGGTTAATGAAAAACTGTTTTTT.

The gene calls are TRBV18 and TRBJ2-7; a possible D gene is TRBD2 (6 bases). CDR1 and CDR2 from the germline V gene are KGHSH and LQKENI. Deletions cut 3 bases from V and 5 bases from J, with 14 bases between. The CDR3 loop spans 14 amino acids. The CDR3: CASSPQQGGNEQYF. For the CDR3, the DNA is TGTGCCAGCTCACCGCAGCAGGGAGGCAACGAGCAGTACTTC.

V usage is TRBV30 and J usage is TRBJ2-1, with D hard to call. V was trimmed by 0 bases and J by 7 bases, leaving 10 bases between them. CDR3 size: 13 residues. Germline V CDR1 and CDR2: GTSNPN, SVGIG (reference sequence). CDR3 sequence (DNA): TGTGCCTGGAGTGTCGGTAGGGTAAATGAGCAGTTCTTC. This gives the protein CAWSVGRVNEQFF. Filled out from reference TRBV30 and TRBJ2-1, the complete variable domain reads SQTIHQWPATLVQPVGSPLSLECTVEGTSNPNLYWYRQAAGRGLQLLFYSVGIGQISSEVPQNLSASRPQDRQFILSSKKLLLSDSGFYLCAWSVGRVNEQFFGPGTRLTVL.

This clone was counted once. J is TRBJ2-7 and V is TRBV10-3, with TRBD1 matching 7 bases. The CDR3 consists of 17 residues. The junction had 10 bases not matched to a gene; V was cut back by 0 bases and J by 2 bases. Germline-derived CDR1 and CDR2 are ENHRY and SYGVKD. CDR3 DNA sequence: TGTGCCATCAGTGAGTCGCAGCTCGGACAGGAGACCTACGAGCAGTACTTC. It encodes CAISESQLGQETYEQYF.

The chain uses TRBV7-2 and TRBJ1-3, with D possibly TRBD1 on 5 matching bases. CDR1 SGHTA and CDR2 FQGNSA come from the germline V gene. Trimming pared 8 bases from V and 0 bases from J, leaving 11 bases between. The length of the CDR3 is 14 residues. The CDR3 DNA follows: TGTGCCAGCGGTCAACAGGTCTCTGGAAACACCATATATTTT. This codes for CASGQQVSGNTIYF.

CDR3 bases: TGTGCCAGCAGCCAAGCCTTAACAGCCCAAGAGACCCAGTACTTC. It translates to CASSQALTAQETQYF. V usage is TRBV14 and J usage is TRBJ2-5; D is undetermined. CDR1 and CDR2 (germline): SGHDN, FVKESK. The CDR3 is made up of 15 amino acids. The V end was cut by 1 base, the J end by 1 base, with 10 bases between.

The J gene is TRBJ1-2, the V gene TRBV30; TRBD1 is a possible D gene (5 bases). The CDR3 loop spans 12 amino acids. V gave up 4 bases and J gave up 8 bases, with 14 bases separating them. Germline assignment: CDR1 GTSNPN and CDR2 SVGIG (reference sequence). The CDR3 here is CAWTQMGLGYTF. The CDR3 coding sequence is TGTGCCTGGACCCAAATGGGGCTGGGCTACACCTTC. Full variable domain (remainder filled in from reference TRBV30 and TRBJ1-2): SQTIHQWPATLVQPVGSPLSLECTVEGTSNPNLYWYRQAAGRGLQLLFYSVGIGQISSEVPQNLSASRPQDRQFILSSKKLLLSDSGFYLCAWTQMGLGYTFGSGTRLTVV.

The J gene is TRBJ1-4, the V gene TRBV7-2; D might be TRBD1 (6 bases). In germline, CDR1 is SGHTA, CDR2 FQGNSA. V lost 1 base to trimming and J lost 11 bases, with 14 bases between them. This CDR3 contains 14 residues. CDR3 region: CASSLVGGQRKLFF. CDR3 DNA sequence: TGTGCCAGCAGCTTAGTCGGGGGGCAACGGAAACTGTTTTTT.

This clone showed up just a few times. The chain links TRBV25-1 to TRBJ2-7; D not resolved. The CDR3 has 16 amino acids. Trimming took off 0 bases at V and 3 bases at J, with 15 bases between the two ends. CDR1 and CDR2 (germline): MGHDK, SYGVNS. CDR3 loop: CASSEYSRTPSYEQYF. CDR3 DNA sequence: TGTGCCAGCAGTGAATATAGCCGGACCCCTAGCTACGAGCAGTACTTC.

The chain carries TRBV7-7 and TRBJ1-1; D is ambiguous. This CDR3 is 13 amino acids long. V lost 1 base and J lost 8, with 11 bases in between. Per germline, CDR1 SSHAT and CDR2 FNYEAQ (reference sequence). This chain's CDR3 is CASSLVPGGEAFF. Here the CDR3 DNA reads TGTGCCAGCAGCTTAGTACCGGGCGGAGAAGCTTTCTTT.

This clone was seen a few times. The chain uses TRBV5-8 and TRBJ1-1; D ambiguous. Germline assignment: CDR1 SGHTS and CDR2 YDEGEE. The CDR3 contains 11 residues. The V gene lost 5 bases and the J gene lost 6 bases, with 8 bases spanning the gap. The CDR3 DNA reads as TGTGCCAGCAGGGGGAGGGCTGAAGCTTTCTTT. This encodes CASRGRAEAFF.

The CDR3 reads CASSDIDSGTIYF. CDR3 nucleotides: TGTGCCAGCAGCGATATAGACTCGGGCACCATATATTTT. The gene calls are TRBV7-9 and TRBJ1-3; D unclear. This CDR3 spans 13 amino acids. The V gene lost 5 bases and the J gene lost 9 bases, with 14 bases spanning the gap. Germline V gene data show CDR1 as SEHNR and CDR2 as FQNEAQ (reference sequence). The full variable domain, its missing parts supplied by reference TRBV7-9 and TRBJ1-3, is DTGVSQNPRHKITKRGQNVTFRCDPISEHNRLYWYRQTLGQGPEFLTYFQNEAQLEKSRLLSDRFSAERPKGSFSTLEIQRTEQGDSAMYLCASSDIDSGTIYFGEGSWLTVV.

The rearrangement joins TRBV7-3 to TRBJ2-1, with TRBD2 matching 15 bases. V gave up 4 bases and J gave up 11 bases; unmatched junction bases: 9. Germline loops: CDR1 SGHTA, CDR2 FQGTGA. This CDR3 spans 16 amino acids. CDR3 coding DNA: TGTGCCAGCAGCTCAGACCCCGGGACTAGCGGGAGGAAGCAGTTCTTC. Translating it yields CASSSDPGTSGRKQFF.